A selection of T cell receptor beta chains follows, all from one sample in a study of blood T cell repertoires in COVID-19. Sequenced by immunoSEQ multiplex PCR; TCRdb stores in-frame clones only, minus some. The sample lists 250,000 to 400,000 clones; roughly 91% were seen once. What was sequenced was peripheral blood. The receptors were gathered from a man in his fifties or sixties with active or convalescent COVID-19. Both conserved end residues are part of each CDR3. Each record gives: D gene, V gene, J gene, clone size, CDR3 DNA, CDR3 protein. D genes are given only for firm matches. Rows give clone size only sometimes, using once, few, many, or a class for an expanded clone.

d_gene: .; v_gene: TRBV4-1; j_gene: TRBJ2-5; abundance: .; CDR3nt: TGCGCCAGCAGCCAGACTAGTTCGGGGGAGACCCAGTACTTC; CDR3aa: CASSQTSSGETQYF
d_gene: .; v_gene: TRBV5-1; j_gene: TRBJ2-7; abundance: .; CDR3nt: TGCGCCAGCAGCTTGGCGCGACTAGTTTCCTACGAGCAGTACTTC; CDR3aa: CASSLARLVSYEQYF
d_gene: .; v_gene: TRBV6-5; j_gene: TRBJ1-2; abundance: few; CDR3nt: TGTGCCAGCAGTTACGATCCCAGGGATTACTATGGCTACACCTTC; CDR3aa: CASSYDPRDYYGYTF
d_gene: .; v_gene: TRBV2; j_gene: TRBJ2-1; abundance: .; CDR3nt: TGTGCCAGCAAGTCAGGGGTCGTAAATGAGCAGTTCTTC; CDR3aa: CASKSGVVNEQFF
d_gene: .; v_gene: TRBV6-1; j_gene: TRBJ1-6; abundance: .; CDR3nt: TGTGCCAGCAGTGAGGTTACAGCAGGGTATTCACCCCTCCACTTT; CDR3aa: CASSEVTAGYSPLHF
d_gene: TRBD1; v_gene: TRBV5-1; j_gene: TRBJ2-5; abundance: .; CDR3nt: TGCGCCAGCAGCGAGCAGGGGGCGCGGGAGACCCAGTACTTC; CDR3aa: CASSEQGARETQYF
d_gene: .; v_gene: TRBV6-6; j_gene: TRBJ2-7; abundance: .; CDR3nt: TGTGCCAGCAGTTACTCGATGGCGGGCTACGAGCAGTACTTC; CDR3aa: CASSYSMAGYEQYF
d_gene: .; v_gene: TRBV19; j_gene: TRBJ1-5; abundance: few; CDR3nt: TGTGCCAGTAGAACAGAAACCGCCAATCAGCCCCAGCATTTT; CDR3aa: CASRTETANQPQHF
d_gene: .; v_gene: TRBV7-9; j_gene: TRBJ1-2; abundance: .; CDR3nt: TGTGCCAGCAGCCGGGGTGGGGACTATGGCTACACCTTC; CDR3aa: CASSRGGDYGYTF
d_gene: .; v_gene: TRBV11-2; j_gene: TRBJ2-5; abundance: .; CDR3nt: TGTGCCAGCAGCTTAGGCCAGGGGGGCGGGGAGACCCAGTACTTC; CDR3aa: CASSLGQGGGETQYF
d_gene: .; v_gene: TRBV24-1; j_gene: TRBJ1-1; abundance: .; CDR3nt: TGTGCCACCAGCCTCGGAGGTCCGAACACTGAAGCTTTCTTT; CDR3aa: CATSLGGPNTEAFF
d_gene: TRBD2; v_gene: TRBV19; j_gene: TRBJ2-3; abundance: .; CDR3nt: TGTGCCAGTAGTATAGGAACTAGCGGGATCACAGATACGCAGTATTTT; CDR3aa: CASSIGTSGITDTQYF
d_gene: .; v_gene: TRBV4-2; j_gene: TRBJ2-7; abundance: .; CDR3nt: TGTGCCAGCAGCCAAGGGGGCGGCTACGAGCAGTACTTC; CDR3aa: CASSQGGGYEQYF
d_gene: .; v_gene: TRBV3-1/TRBV3-2; j_gene: TRBJ1-6; abundance: .; CDR3nt: TGTGCCAGCAGCCAAGCACTACAGGATTCACCCCTCCACTTT; CDR3aa: CASSQALQDSPLHF
d_gene: .; v_gene: TRBV2; j_gene: TRBJ2-7; abundance: .; CDR3nt: TGTGCCAGCAGGGACAGCGCCCTCAAGCAGTACTTC; CDR3aa: CASRDSALKQYF
d_gene: .; v_gene: TRBV24-1; j_gene: TRBJ2-3; abundance: .; CDR3nt: TGTGCCACCAGTGACCCGGGTCCTGGCACAGATACGCAGTATTTT; CDR3aa: CATSDPGPGTDTQYF